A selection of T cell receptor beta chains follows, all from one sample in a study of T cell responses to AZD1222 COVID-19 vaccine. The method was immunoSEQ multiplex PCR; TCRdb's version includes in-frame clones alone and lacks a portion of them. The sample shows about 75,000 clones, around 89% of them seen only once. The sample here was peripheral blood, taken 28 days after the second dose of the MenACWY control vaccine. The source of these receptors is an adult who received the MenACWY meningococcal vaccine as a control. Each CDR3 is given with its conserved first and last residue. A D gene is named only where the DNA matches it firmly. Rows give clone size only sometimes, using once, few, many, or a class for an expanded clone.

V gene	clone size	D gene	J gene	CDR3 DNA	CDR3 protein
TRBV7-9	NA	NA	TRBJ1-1	TGTGCCAGCAGTACAGAATCCAACGGTGAAGCTTTCTTT	CASSTESNGEAFF
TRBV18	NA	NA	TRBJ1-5	TGTGCCAGCTCACCGGTGGACAATCAGCCCCAGCATTTT	CASSPVDNQPQHF
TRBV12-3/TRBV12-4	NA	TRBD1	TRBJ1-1	TGTGCCAGCATCCGGACAGGGAACACTGAAGCTTTCTTT	CASIRTGNTEAFF
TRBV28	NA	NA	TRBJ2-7	TGTGCCAGCAGGCCCGCGGGACCCCTCGGGCAGTACTTC	CASRPAGPLGQYF
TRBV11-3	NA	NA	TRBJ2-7	TGTGCCAGCAGCCCCCTCGGAAACTACGAGCAGTACTTC	CASSPLGNYEQYF
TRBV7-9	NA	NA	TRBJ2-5	TGTGCCAGCAGCGAGAAAGAGACCCAGTACTTC	CASSEKETQYF
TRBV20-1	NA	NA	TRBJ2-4	TGCAGTGCTAGTAGCCCGGGAAAGGGAAACATTCAGTACTTC	CSASSPGKGNIQYF
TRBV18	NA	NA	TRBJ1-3	TGTGCCAGCTCACCAGGTGCAGGGACTGGAAACACCATATATTTT	CASSPGAGTGNTIYF
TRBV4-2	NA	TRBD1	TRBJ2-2	TGTGCCAGCAGCCAAAGACAGGGGGAGGCCGGGGAGCTGTTTTTT	CASSQRQGEAGELFF
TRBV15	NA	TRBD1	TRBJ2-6	TGTGCCACCAGCCCGACGGGACAGGGTTTCCCTGGGGCCAACGTCCTGACTTTC	CATSPTGQGFPGANVLTF
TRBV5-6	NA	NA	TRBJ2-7	TGTGCCAGCAGCCTAACCGGGTCCCTTTTCTACGAGCAGTACTTC	CASSLTGSLFYEQYF
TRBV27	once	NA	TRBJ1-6	TGTGCCAGCAGCCTGCTTCCGGATACAGTAGGTGATTCACCCCTCCACTTT	CASSLLPDTVGDSPLHF
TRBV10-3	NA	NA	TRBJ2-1	TGTGCCATCAGTGAGTCGGCCAGGGGTTCGAATGAGCAGTTCTTC	CAISESARGSNEQFF
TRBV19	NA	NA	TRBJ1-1	TGTGCCAGTAGTATAGGCGGCCTCAACGGTGAAGCTTTCTTT	CASSIGGLNGEAFF
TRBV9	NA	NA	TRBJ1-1	TGTGCCAGCAGCCCCCTCAGGGTGAGCACTGAAGCTTTCTTT	CASSPLRVSTEAFF
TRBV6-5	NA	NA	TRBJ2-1	TGTGCCAGCATGATGAGGCGGGGCCCCTGGAATGAGCAGTTCTTC	CASMMRRGPWNEQFF
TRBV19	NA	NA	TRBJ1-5	TGTGCCAGCCACGTTGGGCGCAATCAGCCCCAGCATTTT	CASHVGRNQPQHF
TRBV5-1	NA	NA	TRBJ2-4	TGCGCCAGCAGCTTGGATGGGCGACCGGCCAAAAACATTCAGTACTTC	CASSLDGRPAKNIQYF
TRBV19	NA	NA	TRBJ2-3	TGTGCCAGTAGTATTCTCCCCGGGGTGGGCACAGATACGCAGTATTTT	CASSILPGVGTDTQYF
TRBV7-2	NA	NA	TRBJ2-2	TGTGCCAGCAGCTTCGTCAGTCACACCGGGGAGCTGTTTTTT	CASSFVSHTGELFF
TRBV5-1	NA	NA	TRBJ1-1	TGCGCCAGCAGCTTGGCGACGGGGGCCATGAACACTGAAGCTTTCTTT	CASSLATGAMNTEAFF
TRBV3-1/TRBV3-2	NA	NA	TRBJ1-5	TGTGCCAGCAGCCAACCAAATCAGCCCCAGCATTTT	CASSQPNQPQHF
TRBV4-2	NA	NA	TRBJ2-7	TGTGCCAGCAGCCCCCTAGGGGCCCCGGGGGGCTTGCCCTACGAGCAGTACTTC	CASSPLGAPGGLPYEQYF
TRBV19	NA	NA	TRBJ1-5	TGTGCCAGTAGTACACAGGGCTCCGGCAATCAGCCCCAGCATTTT	CASSTQGSGNQPQHF
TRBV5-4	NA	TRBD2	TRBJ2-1	TGTGCCAGCAGCCCCCCTAGCGGGGCGTACAATGAGCAGTTCTTC	CASSPPSGAYNEQFF
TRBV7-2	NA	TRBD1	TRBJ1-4	TGTGCCAGCAGCTCCCGGGACAGCGTTAATGAAAAACTGTTTTTT	CASSSRDSVNEKLFF
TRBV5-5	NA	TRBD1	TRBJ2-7	TGTGCCAGCAGCTCGGCCGGGACAGGCGGCTACGAGCAGTACTTC	CASSSAGTGGYEQYF
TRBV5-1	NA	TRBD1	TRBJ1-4	TGCGCCAGCAGCGCCCAACCTTTTATGGGACAGGGGAATGAAAAACTGTTTTTT	CASSAQPFMGQGNEKLFF
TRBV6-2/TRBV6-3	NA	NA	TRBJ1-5	TGTGCCAGCAGTCCGGCAGTGAGCGGGCGCAATCAGCCCCAGCATTTT	CASSPAVSGRNQPQHF
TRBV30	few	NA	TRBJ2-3	TGTGCCTGGAGTGTACACGGGACTAGCACAGATACGCAGTATTTT	CAWSVHGTSTDTQYF
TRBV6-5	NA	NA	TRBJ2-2	TGTGCCAGCACGGAGGGGGGGCTTCACGGGGAGCTGTTTTTT	CASTEGGLHGELFF
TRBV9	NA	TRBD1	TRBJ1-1	TGTGCCAGCAGCCTCTCGGACAGGGTGAACACTGAAGCTTTCTTT	CASSLSDRVNTEAFF
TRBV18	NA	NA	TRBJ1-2	TGTGCCAGCTCACCAAGGGAGAACTATGGCTACACCTTC	CASSPRENYGYTF
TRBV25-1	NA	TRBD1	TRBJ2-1	TGTGCCAGCAGTGCCCCCGACAGGGGATTCTATGAGCAGTTCTTC	CASSAPDRGFYEQFF
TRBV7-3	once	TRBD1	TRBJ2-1	TGTGCCAGCAGCCTACAGGGGTACAATGAGCAGTTCTTC	CASSLQGYNEQFF
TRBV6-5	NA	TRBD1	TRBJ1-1	TGTGCCAGCAGGCGACAGGGACCGAACACTGAAGCTTTCTTT	CASRRQGPNTEAFF
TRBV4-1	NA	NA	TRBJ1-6	TGCGCCAGCAGCCAAGAATTCGAGATACCTTCCCACTTT	CASSQEFEIPSHF
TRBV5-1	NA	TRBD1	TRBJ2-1	TGCGCCAGCAACTATGTACAGGGGGTCCATGAGCAGTTCTTC	CASNYVQGVHEQFF
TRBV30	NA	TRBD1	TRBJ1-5	TGTGCCTTTCAGGGGGCCAATAGCAATCAGCCCCAGCATTTT	CAFQGANSNQPQHF
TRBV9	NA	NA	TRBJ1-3	TGTGCCAGCAGCCCGGGCACCATGAGCTCTGGAAACACCATATATTTT	CASSPGTMSSGNTIYF
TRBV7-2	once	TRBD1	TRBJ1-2	TGTGCCAGCAGCTCAACAGGGGGTTCCTATGGCTACACCTTC	CASSSTGGSYGYTF
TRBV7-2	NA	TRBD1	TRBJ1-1	TGTGCCAGCAGCTGGGGACAGGGTAACACTGAAGCTTTCTTT	CASSWGQGNTEAFF
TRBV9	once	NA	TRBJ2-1	TGTGCCAGCAGCGCGACAGGAATTGTTGTCAATGAGCAGTTCTTC	CASSATGIVVNEQFF
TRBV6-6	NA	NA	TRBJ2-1	TGTGCCAGCAGTTACTATCCGGGCGACAGGTATGAGCAGTTCTTC	CASSYYPGDRYEQFF
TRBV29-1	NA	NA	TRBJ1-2	TGCAGCGCTCGGGAGGTAGTCAATGGCTACACCTTC	CSAREVVNGYTF
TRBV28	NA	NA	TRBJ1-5	TGTGCCAGCAGTTTTGGGTATCGGGGGGTTCAGCCCCAGCATTTT	CASSFGYRGVQPQHF
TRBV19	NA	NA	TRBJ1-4	TGTGCCAGTAGTATAGACCAGGGGAATGAAAAACTGTTTTTT	CASSIDQGNEKLFF